This T cell receptor beta chain was profiled in a study of cytotoxic CD8 clonotypes in ibrutinib-treated CLL. Study in general: Within the patient group, under 12 were relapsed/refractory and roughly 16 treatment-naive, and 17 were IGHV unmutated. Response was recorded as partial in about 24 patients and complete in 2; at median about 6 years, approximately 14 remained remitted and some 12 had progressed.

Study-wide points: Baseline clonality was higher than in age-matched healthy donors and moved in step with circulating CD8+ T-cell counts.

A note on this clone: Its specificity is not known.

The CDR3 extends over 13 amino acids. Trimming cost V 6 bases and J 1 base, with 6 bases left between them. The V gene's germline CDR1 is KGHSH and CDR2 LQKENI. Sequencing used immunoSEQ multiplex PCR; TCRdb keeps in-frame clones, though not all of them. The sample records around 310,000 clones, roughly 85% being singletons. The starting material was PBMCs, obtained before ibrutinib treatment. The receptor's source is a human donor with chronic lymphocytic leukemia. V and J are TRBV18 and TRBJ2-2; D remains unclear. CDR3 region: CASSEVNTGELFF. The CDR3 coding sequence is TGTGCCAGCTCGGAAGTGAACACCGGGGAGCTGTTTTTT.